This TCR beta chain was obtained from a study of blood T cell repertoires in COVID-19. Study overall: Samples representing acute and convalescent COVID-19 were sourced from the United States, Italy and Spain.

Libraries were prepared by immunoSEQ multiplex PCR; TCRdb keeps only in-frame clonotypes and omits some of them. This sample has fewer than 55,000 clones, with around 83% found just once. V lost 7 bases and J lost 7; bases outside the gene matches: 9. CDR1 is SNHLY and CDR2 is FYNNEI in the germline V gene. The CDR3 totals 15 residues. This TCR came from a human donor with acute or convalescent COVID-19. The donor label of this sample is uncertain. The genes are TRBV2 and TRBJ1-6, with 8 bases lining up with TRBD1. The specimen sequenced was peripheral blood. The chain's CDR3 is CASKGGTGRNSPLHF. The CDR3 DNA reads TGTGCCAGCAAAGGCGGGACAGGAAGAAATTCACCCCTCCACTTT.